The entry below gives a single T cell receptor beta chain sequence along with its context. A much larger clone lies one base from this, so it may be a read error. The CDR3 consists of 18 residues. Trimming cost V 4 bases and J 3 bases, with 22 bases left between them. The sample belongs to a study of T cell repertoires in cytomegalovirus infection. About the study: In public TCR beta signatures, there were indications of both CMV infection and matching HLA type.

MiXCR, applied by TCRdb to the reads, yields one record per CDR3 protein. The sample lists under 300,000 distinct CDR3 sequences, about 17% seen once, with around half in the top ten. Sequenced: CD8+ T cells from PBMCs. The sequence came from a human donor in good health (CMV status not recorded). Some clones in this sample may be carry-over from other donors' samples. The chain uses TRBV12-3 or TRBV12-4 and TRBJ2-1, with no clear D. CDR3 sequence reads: CASSSTQIQQIYYNEQFF. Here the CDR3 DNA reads TGTGCCAGCAGTTCGACTCAGATACAGCAGATCTACTACAATGAGCAGTTCTTC.